Listed below are T cell receptor beta chains from one sample, sequenced in a study of blood T cell repertoires in COVID-19. This table comes from immunoSEQ multiplex PCR, and its TCRdb copy is limited to in-frame clones, with some not included. The data show a few hundred thousand clones, approximately 83% seen once. The sequencing sample was made of peripheral blood. These receptors originate from a person aged 65-85 years with COVID-19, enrolled during active disease. Both conserved end residues are part of each CDR3. The D gene is left open where the match is weak. Size is omitted from some rows. Given values are once, few, many or a class for expanded clones.

CDR3aa,CDR3nt,v_gene,len,d_gene,j_gene,abundance
CASSHIRTDRGRDGYTF,TGTGCCAGCAGCCACATCCGAACGGACAGGGGGCGCGATGGCTACACCTTC,TRBV7-9,17,TRBD1,TRBJ1-2,-
CASSEDRGPYNEQFF,TGTGCCAGCAGTGAGGACAGGGGCCCCTACAATGAGCAGTTCTTC,TRBV6-4,15,TRBD1,TRBJ2-1,-
CSVDDRVAGELFF,TGCAGCGTTGATGACAGGGTCGCCGGGGAGCTGTTTTTT,TRBV29-1,13,TRBD1,TRBJ2-2,-
CASSPTTSGRGRLEQFF,TGTGCCAGCAGCCCAACGACTAGCGGGAGAGGTCGATTGGAGCAGTTCTTC,TRBV7-2,17,TRBD2,TRBJ2-1,-
CASKGLAGSIYTQYF,TGTGCCAGCAAGGGACTAGCGGGAAGCATTTATACGCAGTATTTT,TRBV28,15,TRBD2,TRBJ2-3,-
CASRYDKNTEAFF,TGTGCCAGCAGGTATGACAAGAACACTGAAGCTTTCTTT,TRBV2,13,-,TRBJ1-1,-
CASSLITGSPLHF,TGTGCCAGCAGTTTAATTACAGGGTCACCCCTCCACTTT,TRBV12-3/TRBV12-4,13,-,TRBJ1-6,once
CASSFQSTALSPEAFF,TGTGCCAGCAGCTTTCAATCGACAGCACTCTCTCCTGAAGCTTTCTTT,TRBV7-2,16,-,TRBJ1-1,-
CASSPTPGREAEAFF,TGTGCCAGCAGCCCCACCCCGGGCAGGGAGGCTGAAGCTTTCTTT,TRBV7-9,15,-,TRBJ1-1,once
CARWDWDRVNIFPGGELFF,TGTGCCAGGTGGGATTGGGACAGGGTAAATATTTTTCCCGGCGGGGAGCTGTTTTTT,TRBV28,19,TRBD1,TRBJ2-2,-